A single sample gave rise to the 20 T cell receptor beta chains below, sequenced in a study of cytomegalovirus exposure and HLA in healthy donors. This PCR relied on a set of 60 Vbeta primers and 13 Jbeta primers. Repertoires were generated with immunoSEQ multiplex PCR, while TCRdb's copy carries only in-frame clones and drops some. The sample yields 150,000 to 200,000 clones, roughly 79% seen once. The sequenced material came from PBMCs. The receptor set was obtained from a woman in her twenties or thirties in good health and CMV-seropositive.

The chain uses TRBV29-1 and TRBJ1-4; no reliable D call. Germline CDR1 is SQVTM and CDR2 is ANQGSEA. V lost 6 bases, J lost 7 bases, and 18 bases lay in between. The length of the CDR3 is 14 residues. The CDR3 region is CSVAYSGLLEKLFF. CDR3 nucleotide sequence: TGCAGCGTCGCTTATTCCGGTCTGCTTGAAAAACTGTTTTTT.

V usage is TRBV7-2 and J usage is TRBJ1-1, with D unresolved. From germline, CDR1 is SGHTA and CDR2 FQGNSA. V lost 0 bases to trimming and J lost 8 bases, with 16 bases between them. The CDR3 runs to 15 residues. The CDR3 region has the DNA TGTGCCAGCAGCTTAGCGGAGAGGGTGGGGTTAGAAGCTTTCTTT. Translation gives CASSLAERVGLEAFF. The full variable domain, rest sourced from reference TRBV7-2 and TRBJ1-1, is GAGVSQSPSNKVTEKGKDVELRCDPISGHTALYWYRQSLGQGLEFLIYFQGNSAPDKSGLPSDRFSAERTGGSVSTLTIQRTQQEDSAVYLCASSLAERVGLEAFFGQGTRLTVV.

Comments on this clone: At the DNA level, this CDR3 is encoded by other sequences in the same sample as well. V gene TRBV18 combines with J gene TRBJ2-3; 8 nucleotides line up with TRBD2. The junction had 3 bases not matched to a gene; V was cut back by 6 bases and J by 1 base. Per the germline V gene, CDR1 is KGHSH and CDR2 is LQKENI. This CDR3 is 14 amino acids long. The CDR3 here is CASSPTSGTDTQYF. CDR3 sequence (DNA): TGTGCCAGCTCGCCGACTAGCGGCACAGATACGCAGTATTTT.

This clone was detected a few times. V is TRBV7-9 and J is TRBJ1-2; 8 bases align to TRBD1. Germline trimming cut 5 bases from V and 8 bases from J; bases unmatched to any gene: 13. The CDR3 runs to 15 residues. Per germline, CDR1 SEHNR and CDR2 FQNEAQ (reference sequence). For the CDR3, the DNA is TGTGCCAGCAGCCCAACCCCGACAGGGGCAAGAGGCTACACCTTC. Its translation is CASSPTPTGARGYTF.

The J gene is TRBJ1-2, the V gene TRBV18; 11 positions agree with TRBD1. The CDR3 runs to 14 residues. V was pared by 4 bases and J by 6 bases, with 4 bases of the junction left unmatched. CDR1 is KGHSH, CDR2 LQKENI, per germline. The CDR3 loop is CASSRTGGDDGYTF. CDR3 nucleotide sequence: TGTGCCAGCTCACGGACAGGGGGCGATGATGGCTACACCTTC.

The V and J genes are TRBV5-3 and TRBJ2-1, with D unclear. TRBV5-3 is treated as an ORF (open reading frame) with a function not yet certain. V was clipped by 0 bases and J by 6 bases, with 7 bases between them. The CDR3 contains 13 residues. CDR3 sequence reads: CARSLARINEQFF. The DNA of the CDR3 is TGTGCCAGAAGCTTGGCGCGCATCAATGAGCAGTTCTTC.

The rearrangement uses TRBV5-4 and TRBJ1-1, with 7 bases lining up with TRBD1. This CDR3 contains 15 residues. V lost 4 bases and J lost 0; bases outside the gene matches: 6. The germline CDR1 and CDR2 sequences are SGHNT and YYREEE (reference sequence). CDR3 loop: CASSTAQGMNTEAFF. The CDR3 DNA reads as TGTGCCAGCAGCACCGCACAGGGGATGAACACTGAAGCTTTCTTT. Combining the CDR3 with reference TRBV5-4 and TRBJ1-1 gives the whole variable domain ETGVTQSPTHLIKTRGQQVTLRCSSQSGHNTVSWYQQALGQGPQFIFQYYREEENGRGNFPPRFSGLQFPNYSSELNVNALELDDSALYLCASSTAQGMNTEAFFGQGTRLTVV.

The chain employs TRBV7-6 and TRBJ2-1; no definite D call. Trimming removed 0 bases from V and 5 bases from J, with 11 bases in between. The CDR3 runs 15 residues. Per germline, CDR1 SGHVS and CDR2 FNYEAQ. The CDR3 bases are TGTGCCAGCAGCTTAGCCAGTAGCCACCACAATGAGCAGTTCTTC. This translates into CASSLASSHHNEQFF.

The chain employs TRBV27 and TRBJ2-1; the D gene is possibly TRBD1 (6 bases). The CDR3 has 13 residues. V lost 3 bases and J lost 6, with 9 bases in between. The germline V gene encodes CDR1 MNHEY and CDR2 SMNVEV (reference sequence). CDR3 nucleotides: TGTGCCAGCAGTTTCGGACAGCCCAATGAGCAGTTCTTC. Its translation is CASSFGQPNEQFF.

This clone was counted between two and nine times. The chain links TRBV4-2 to TRBJ1-1; 9 bases are a match to TRBD1. This CDR3 has 15 amino acids. Germline CDR1 reads LGHNA; CDR2 reads YNFKEQ. J gave up 0 bases and V 3 bases, and 2 bases lay outside the gene matches. The CDR3 nucleotides read TGTGCCAGCAGCCAGGGGACAGGGTTGAACACTGAAGCTTTCTTT. Its translation is CASSQGTGLNTEAFF.

This clone was observed a single time. The genes are TRBV6-1 and TRBJ1-5, with 8 bases aligning to TRBD1. Germline V gene lookup returns CDR1 MNHNS and CDR2 SASEGT. The CDR3 length is 15 residues. V gave up 4 bases and J gave up 7 bases; unmatched junction bases: 9. The CDR3 region is CASSVGRQGLQPQHF. In DNA form, the CDR3 reads TGTGCCAGCAGTGTTGGGCGACAGGGGCTCCAGCCCCAGCATTTT.

V gene TRBV5-6 combines with J gene TRBJ1-4, with 7 nucleotides matching TRBD1. The CDR3 is 15 residues long. The V segment lost 0 bases and the J segment 8 bases; nucleotides outside the gene matches: 7. CDR1 is SGHDT and CDR2 is YYEEEE in the germline V gene. CDR3 in amino acids: CASSLDRGGGEKLFF. CDR3 sequence (DNA): TGTGCCAGCAGCTTGGACAGGGGAGGAGGAGAAAAACTGTTTTTT.

The rearrangement joins TRBV28 to TRBJ1-6; TRBD1 matches at 10 bases. V shed 1 base, J shed 9 bases, and the junction held 3 bases outside the gene matches. Germline CDR1 is MDHEN and CDR2 is SYDVKM. The CDR3 extends over 15 amino acids. This chain's CDR3 is CASSLSGTGVSPLHF. CDR3 bases: TGTGCCAGCAGTTTATCCGGGACAGGGGTTTCACCCCTCCACTTT.

This clone was seen a handful of times. The rearrangement links TRBV2 to TRBJ2-4; a possible D gene is TRBD2 (6 bases). Germline V lookup: CDR1 SNHLY, CDR2 FYNNEI. V dropped 3 bases and J dropped 7 bases, with 13 bases sitting between them. The CDR3 has 14 residues. In nucleotides, the CDR3 is TGTGCCAGCAGTGAGGTGTCGGGAGCGAACATTCAGTACTTC. It codes for CASSEVSGANIQYF.

This chain links TRBV19 with TRBJ1-2, with 10 bases lining up with TRBD1. Germline lookup yields CDR1 LNHDA and CDR2 SQIVND (reference sequence). V was clipped by 5 bases and J by 8 bases; unmatched bases: 11. The CDR3 consists of 15 residues. The CDR3 loop is CASSPGTGATLGYTF. CDR3 in DNA: TGTGCCAGTAGTCCCGGGACAGGGGCTACTTTGGGCTACACCTTC.

There are a few counts of this clone. This chain links TRBV10-2 with TRBJ1-5; 9 bases match TRBD1. Germline V CDR1 and CDR2: WSHSY, SAAADI. Losses at the gene ends were 1 base for V and 7 bases for J; bases not matched to a gene: 11. The CDR3 is 17 residues long. CDR3 amino acids: CASSEWKRVTGGQPQHF. CDR3 in DNA: TGCGCCAGCAGTGAGTGGAAGCGGGTTACAGGGGGCCAGCCCCAGCATTTT.

This chain joins TRBV5-1 and TRBJ2-5; 7 nucleotides line up with TRBD1. Germline trimming cut 1 base from V and 4 bases from J; bases unmatched to any gene: 7. The germline CDR1 and CDR2 sequences are SGHRS and YFSETQ. This CDR3 contains 15 residues. CDR3 sequence reads: CASSLKGARGETQYF. The CDR3 DNA reads as TGCGCCAGCAGCTTGAAGGGGGCAAGAGGAGAGACCCAGTACTTC.

The V gene is TRBV6-5, the J gene TRBJ2-2; the D gene is possibly TRBD2 (5 bases). Trimming took 6 bases from V and 1 from J, leaving 12 bases between them. From germline, CDR1 is MNHEY and CDR2 SVGAGI. The CDR3 runs 15 residues. In DNA, the CDR3 is TGTGCCAGCAGGAAAACTAGGATGAACACCGGGGAGCTGTTTTTT. Translating it yields CASRKTRMNTGELFF.

This chain joins TRBV29-1 and TRBJ2-7, with TRBD2 matching over 8 bases. CDR3 length: 12 residues. Looked up from germline, CDR1 is SQVTM and CDR2 is ANQGSEA. V shed 5 bases, J shed 3 bases, and the junction held 3 bases outside the gene matches. The CDR3 sequence: CSVFGGGYEQYF. The DNA of the CDR3 is TGCAGCGTTTTCGGGGGGGGCTACGAGCAGTACTTC.

A single count supports this clone. This CDR3 is missing its conserved last phenylalanine or tryptophan, likely due to a read error. No DNA is shown, since the ends of the CDR3 on it are uncertain; the CDR3 is the one TCRdb lists. This chain links TRBV30 with TRBJ2-7; the D call TRBD1 from the table was never checked on the DNA. Including both end residues, the CDR3 is 9 amino acids long. Germline CDR1 GTSNPN, CDR2 SVGIG (reference sequence). The CDR3 is CAWGGSRTL.